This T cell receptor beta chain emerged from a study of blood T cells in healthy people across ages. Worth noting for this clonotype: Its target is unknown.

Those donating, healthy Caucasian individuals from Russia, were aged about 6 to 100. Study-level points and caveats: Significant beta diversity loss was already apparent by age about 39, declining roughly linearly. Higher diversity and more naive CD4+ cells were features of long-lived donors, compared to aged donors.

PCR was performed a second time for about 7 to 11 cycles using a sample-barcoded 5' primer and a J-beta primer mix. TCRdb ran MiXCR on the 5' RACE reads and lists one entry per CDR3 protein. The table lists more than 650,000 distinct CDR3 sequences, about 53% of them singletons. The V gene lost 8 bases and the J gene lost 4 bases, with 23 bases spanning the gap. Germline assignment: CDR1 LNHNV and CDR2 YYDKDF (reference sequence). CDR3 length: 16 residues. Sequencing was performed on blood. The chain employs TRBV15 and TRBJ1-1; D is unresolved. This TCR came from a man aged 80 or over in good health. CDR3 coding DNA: TGTGCCACCTCCCTTATCGGACGTCGAAGCGGCACTGAAGCTTTCTTT. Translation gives CATSLIGRRSGTEAFF.